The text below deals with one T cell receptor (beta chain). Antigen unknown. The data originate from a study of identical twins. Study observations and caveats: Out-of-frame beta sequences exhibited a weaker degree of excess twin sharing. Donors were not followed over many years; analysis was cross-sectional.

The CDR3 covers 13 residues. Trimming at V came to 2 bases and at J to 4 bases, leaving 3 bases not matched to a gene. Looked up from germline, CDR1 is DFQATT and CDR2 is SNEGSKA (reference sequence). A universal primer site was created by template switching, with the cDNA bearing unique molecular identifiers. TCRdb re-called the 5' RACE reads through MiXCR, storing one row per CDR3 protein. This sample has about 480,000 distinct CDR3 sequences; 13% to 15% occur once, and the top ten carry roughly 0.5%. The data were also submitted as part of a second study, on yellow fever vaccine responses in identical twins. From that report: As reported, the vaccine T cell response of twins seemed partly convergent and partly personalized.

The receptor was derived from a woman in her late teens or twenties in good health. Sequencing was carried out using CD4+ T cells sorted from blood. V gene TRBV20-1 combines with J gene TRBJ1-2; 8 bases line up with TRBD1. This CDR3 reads CSARTGQGYGYTF. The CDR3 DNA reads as TGCAGTGCTAGAACAGGACAGGGCTATGGCTACACCTTC.